This T cell receptor (beta chain) comes out of a study of T cells in Graves' hyperthyroidism and ophthalmopathy. Looking at the study overall: Peripheral blood was collected at initial diagnosis, before any treatment.

Overall study results and limits: Also found in blood were most expanded thyroid clonotypes above 0.001.

What was amplified from RNA transcripts were TCR beta CDR3 regions. The TCR CDR3 first-round RT-PCR relied on the HTBI primer set. From the multiplex PCR reads, TCRdb called clonotypes with MiXCR, one entry per CDR3 protein. The sample contains hundreds of thousands of distinct CDR3 sequences, 25% of which appear only once. Aged 18 to 65, the patients had hyperthyroidism that was newly diagnosed and had lasted under 2 months. This clonotype has a count of ten or more. Antigen: not known. Material for sequencing was blood. The receptor's source is a man aged 35-49 years with Graves' hyperthyroidism that later progressed to Graves' ophthalmopathy.

The CDR3 region has the DNA TGTGCCACCAGTGATTTGCAGGGTTTCGGCTACACCTTC. This codes for CATSDLQGFGYTF. The chain employs TRBV24-1 and TRBJ1-2; maybe TRBD1 (5 bases). Per germline, CDR1 KGHDR and CDR2 SFDVKD. Trimming left V 0 bases short and J 8 bases short, with 9 bases between. The CDR3 consists of 13 residues.